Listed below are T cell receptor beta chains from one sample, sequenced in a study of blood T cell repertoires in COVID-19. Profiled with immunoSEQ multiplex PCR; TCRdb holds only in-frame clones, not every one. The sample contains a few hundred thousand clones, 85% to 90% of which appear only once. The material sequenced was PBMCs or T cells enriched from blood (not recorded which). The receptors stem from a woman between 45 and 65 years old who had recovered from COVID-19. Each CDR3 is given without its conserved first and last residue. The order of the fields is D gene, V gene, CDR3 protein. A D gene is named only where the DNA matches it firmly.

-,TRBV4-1,ASSQVSGGGTEAF
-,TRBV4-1,ASSRTDRYEQY
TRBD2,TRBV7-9,ASSLAGGSTDTQY
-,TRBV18,ASSQTGNYGYT
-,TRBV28,ASSSAGSGYT
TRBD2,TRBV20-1,SASASGDYEQY
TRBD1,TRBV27,ASSLSELDRGLDEQF
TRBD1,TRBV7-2,ASSLDLGTARETQY
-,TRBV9,ASSPRLDSYEQY
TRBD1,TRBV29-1,SVVGRGQGDHKQY
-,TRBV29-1,SVEKGQNYGYT
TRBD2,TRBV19,ASSISGGAIDTQY
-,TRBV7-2,ASTPRVANYGYT
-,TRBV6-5,ASSYSIQPGEKLF
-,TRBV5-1,ASSPAGSGGFSSPLH
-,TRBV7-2,ASSLSYAGAETQY
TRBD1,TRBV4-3,ASSQDHRGNTGELF
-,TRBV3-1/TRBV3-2,ASSQGVQRGQY
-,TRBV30,AWEDSDPGSEKLF
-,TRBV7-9,ASSSLPEAASYEQY
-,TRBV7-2,ASSLAPQGNGYT
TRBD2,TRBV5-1,ASSRGLEQSTDTQY
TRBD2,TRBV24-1,ATSAREAGGPTGELF
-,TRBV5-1,ASSTWGGNEKLF
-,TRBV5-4,ASSDPTGGVRETQY
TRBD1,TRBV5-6,ASSAVTGDYGYT
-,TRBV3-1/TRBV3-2,ASSQADGYT
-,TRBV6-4,ASSDRNLEQGLIHYGYT
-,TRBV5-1,ASSTESGYEQY
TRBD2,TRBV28,ASSPAGGRNIQY
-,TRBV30,AWSAFTLSRDTEAF
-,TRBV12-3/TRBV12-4,ASRRQGDYGYT
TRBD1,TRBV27,ASSLDRGRQPQH
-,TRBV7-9,ASSHNSWIFGGSAEAF
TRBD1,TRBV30,AWSVGTGVGTGELF
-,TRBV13,ASSLGGTPFYGYT
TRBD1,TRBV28,ASTPGGLHSPLH
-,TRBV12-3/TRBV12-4,ASRPRGDTEAF
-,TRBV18,ASSPNFYEQY
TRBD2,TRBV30,AWSAGGLAGGTQY
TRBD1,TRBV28,ASSARGQNYGYT
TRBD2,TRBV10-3,AISELAGQAKNIQY
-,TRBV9,ASSVGAGAGEQY
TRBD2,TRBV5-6,ASSIRGLAGKETQY
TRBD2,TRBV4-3,ASSQELAGGTETQY
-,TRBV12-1,ASSPAGQDLYETQY
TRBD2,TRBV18,ASSPRPPTSGGSTDTQY